Below, 16 T cell receptor beta chains from the same sample are listed, as sequenced in a study of T-cell memory formation after mild COVID-19. TCRdb reanalysed the 5' RACE reads using MiXCR and keeps one entry per CDR3 protein. The repertoire consists of about 82,000 distinct CDR3 sequences, with roughly 13% occurring once and the leading ten covering 35% to 50%. The material sequenced was PBMCs or a T cell subset sorted from them (not recorded which). The receptors derive from a man in his late teens or twenties who had mild COVID-19 (a few samples of this study predate the infection). Cell type and time point are not known.

There are many counts of this clonotype. This chain uses TRBV9 with TRBJ2-1, with D tentatively TRBD2 (6 bases). CDR3 length: 18 amino acids. The germline V and J ends were trimmed by 0 bases and 4 bases, with 20 bases remaining between them. CDR1 is SGDLS and CDR2 is YYNGEE in the germline V gene. The CDR3 loop is CASSVGPEGTPPYNEQFF. The CDR3 DNA follows: TGTGCCAGCAGCGTAGGGCCCGAGGGGACTCCACCGTACAATGAGCAGTTCTTC.

This clonotype came up many times. The rearrangement links TRBV11-2 to TRBJ2-3; D is unclear. Trimming stripped 0 bases from V and 5 bases from J, with 15 bases between. The CDR3 consists of 16 residues. CDR1 and CDR2 from the germline V gene are SGHAT and FQNNGV. CDR3 loop: CASSLDHPTNGDTQYF. CDR3 nucleotide sequence: TGTGCCAGCAGCTTAGATCACCCTACCAATGGAGATACGCAGTATTTT.

This clonotype was counted many times. Here the CDR3 reads CASSLGQGTMDEQYF. The CDR3 coding sequence is TGCGCCAGCAGCCTAGGCCAAGGGACGATGGACGAGCAGTACTTC. The chain couples TRBV5-1 to TRBJ2-7; D assignment may be TRBD1 or TRBD2 (5 bases each). Germline V gene lookup returns CDR1 SGHRS and CDR2 YFSETQ. V gave up 4 bases and J gave up 5 bases, with 19 bases separating them. The CDR3 has 15 amino acids.

The chain carries TRBV5-1 and TRBJ1-1, with D hard to call. V shed 0 bases and J shed 6 bases, with 12 bases lying between them. This CDR3 has 14 amino acids. The germline CDR1 and CDR2 sequences are SGHRS and YFSETQ. CDR3 in DNA: TGCGCCAGCAGCTTGGTAGGTGTCGGGGCTGAAGCTTTCTTT. Translating it yields CASSLVGVGAEAFF.

This clonotype was recorded a few times. The chain is built from TRBV6-8 and TRBJ2-5; no firm D call. The CDR3 spans 12 residues. The germline CDR1 and CDR2 sequences are MNHGY and SAAAGT. The V end was cut by 5 bases, the J end by 1 base, with 5 bases between. DNA of the CDR3: TGTGCCAGCAGTACCTTCCAAGAGACCCAGTACTTC. Its protein product is CASSTFQETQYF.

The chain uses TRBV15 and TRBJ1-3, with 8 bases that match TRBD1. There are 16 residues in the CDR3. From germline, CDR1 is LNHNV and CDR2 YYDKDF (reference sequence). Unmatched junction bases numbered 11, after V lost 7 bases and J lost 3 bases. Here the CDR3 DNA reads TGTGCCACCACTCGCCCAGACGACAGGGGTGGAAACACCATATATTTT. This translates into CATTRPDDRGGNTIYF.

The chain uses TRBV6-6 and TRBJ1-1; D is ambiguous. This CDR3 spans 10 amino acids. CDR1 MNHNY and CDR2 SVGAGI come from the germline V gene (reference sequence). V gave up 6 bases and J gave up 6 bases, with 5 bases separating them. CDR3 bases: TGTGCCAGCAGGACATCTGAAGCTTTCTTT. Protein product: CASRTSEAFF.

The J gene is TRBJ2-1, the V gene TRBV6-5; 8 nucleotides agree with TRBD1. CDR3 length equals 15 residues. Germline V CDR1 and CDR2: MNHEY, SVGAGI. V dropped 2 bases and J dropped 5; count of bases not matched to a gene: 5. This CDR3 is CASSYGNRGNNEQFF. DNA of the CDR3: TGTGCCAGCAGTTACGGTAACAGGGGGAACAATGAGCAGTTCTTC.

The genes are TRBV6-5 and TRBJ2-7; possible D gene TRBD1, 5 bases. This CDR3 is built from 14 residues. Germline CDR1 MNHEY, CDR2 SVGAGI. Trimming left V 4 bases short and J 5 bases short, with 15 bases between. The CDR3 DNA follows: TGTGCCAGCAGTTTTTCAGGGAATCGCGACGAGCAGTACTTC. Protein sequence: CASSFSGNRDEQYF.

This clonotype has at least ten counts. V gene TRBV9 combines with J gene TRBJ2-1, with 7 positions matching TRBD2. Germline loops: CDR1 SGDLS, CDR2 YYNGEE. The CDR3 covers 17 residues. The V and J ends lost 0 bases and 5 bases, in that order; junction bases with no gene match: 11. As DNA, the CDR3 is TGTGCCAGCAGCGTAGGGTCAGGGTTAGCGGGCCACAATGAGCAGTTCTTC. Translating it yields CASSVGSGLAGHNEQFF.

This clonotype was counted only a few times. CDR3 in DNA: TGTGCCAGCAGCTTAGGGGGCACGGGCTATGGCTACACCTTC. Translating gives CASSLGGTGYGYTF. The V gene is TRBV7-2, the J gene TRBJ1-2; possible D gene TRBD1, 5 bases. The germline V and J ends were trimmed by 1 base and 4 bases, with 10 bases remaining between them. The CDR3 sequence is 14 residues long. CDR1 and CDR2 (germline): SGHTA, FQGNSA.

This clonotype was counted ten times or more. The chain recombines TRBV5-1 with TRBJ2-5; no clear D gene. Per germline, CDR1 SGHRS and CDR2 YFSETQ. Trimming left V 0 bases short and J 1 base short, with 10 bases between. This CDR3 has 15 amino acids. CDR3 sequence (DNA): TGCGCCAGCAGCTTGGCCGTTTTGACCCAAGAGACCCAGTACTTC. It yields the protein CASSLAVLTQETQYF.

This chain connects TRBV13 to TRBJ1-3; TRBD1 matches 9 bases. The CDR3 spans 17 residues. In germline, CDR1 is PRHDT, CDR2 FYEKMQ (reference sequence). Trimming took 5 bases from V and 0 from J; bases not matched to a gene: 8. For the CDR3, the DNA is TGTGCCAGCAGCGAGGGGGGGACAGGGTACTCTGGAAACACCATATATTTT. Residues: CASSEGGTGYSGNTIYF.

This clonotype appeared a few times. This chain uses TRBV7-2 with TRBJ2-1, with TRBD2 matching over 15 bases. The ends lost 8 bases at V and 4 bases at J; junction bases unmatched: 12. This CDR3 has 18 amino acids. Per germline, CDR1 SGHTA and CDR2 FQGNSA. CDR3 residues: CASGTGTSGGSRYNEQFF. DNA for the CDR3: TGTGCCAGCGGCACCGGGACTAGCGGGGGGTCGAGGTACAATGAGCAGTTCTTC. The full variable domain, rest sourced from reference TRBV7-2 and TRBJ2-1, is GAGVSQSPSNKVTEKGKDVELRCDPISGHTALYWYRQSLGQGLEFLIYFQGNSAPDKSGLPSDRFSAERTGGSVSTLTIQRTQQEDSAVYLCASGTGTSGGSRYNEQFFGPGTRLTVL.

This clonotype was detected ten times or more. The chain is built from TRBV20-1 and TRBJ1-1, with D uncertain. V was shortened by 1 base and J by 1 base, with 16 bases between the two germline ends. Looked up from germline, CDR1 is DFQATT and CDR2 is SNEGSKA (reference sequence). The CDR3 covers 16 residues. The CDR3 region is CSARGWIARRNTEAFF. DNA for the CDR3: TGCAGTGCTAGAGGTTGGATCGCCCGCCGGAACACTGAAGCTTTCTTT.

The gene calls are TRBV7-2 and TRBJ2-5; 10 bases line up with TRBD2. Looked up from germline, CDR1 is SGHTA and CDR2 is FQGNSA. The V segment lost 5 bases and the J segment 13 bases; nucleotides outside the gene matches: 1. The CDR3 length is 10 residues. CDR3 in amino acids: CASSRLAGYF. CDR3 DNA sequence: TGTGCCAGCAGCAGACTAGCGGGGTACTTC.